The sequence of this TCR beta chain was determined in a study of blood T cell repertoires in COVID-19. Whole-study context: Samples taken during acute and convalescent COVID-19 were collected in the United States, Italy and Spain.

Looked up from germline, CDR1 is DFQATT and CDR2 is SNEGSKA (reference sequence). Trimming took 3 bases from V and 5 from J, leaving 14 bases between them. The CDR3 covers 14 residues. Authors' methods: Amplified reference gene primers provided the basis for estimating nucleated cell counts. Data came from immunoSEQ multiplex PCR; TCRdb stores just in-frame clones and leaves some out. That table supplies the V and J calls and clone size; D and trimming were determined from the DNA. Of around 110,000 clones detected, around 75% appear once; the ten largest clones hold approximately 0.9%. This clone is a singleton in its sample.

The receptor's source is a human donor with acute or convalescent COVID-19. The donor label of this sample is uncertain. Sequencing used peripheral blood. The gene calls are TRBV20-1 and TRBJ1-5; D perhaps matches TRBD1 (6 bases). The CDR3 sequence: CSASFGQPYQPQHF. CDR3 in DNA: TGCAGTGCTAGTTTTGGACAGCCGTATCAGCCCCAGCATTTT.